The next 17 T cell receptor beta chains were all read from a single sample in a study of blood T cell repertoires in COVID-19. Assay: immunoSEQ multiplex PCR; the TCRdb copy retains only in-frame clones and omits some. The data show over 200,000 clones, approximately 85% seen once. Sequencing used peripheral blood. The receptors were gathered from a human donor in a cohort sampled during active COVID-19.

The genes are TRBV25-1 and TRBJ2-7; TRBD1 matches at 10 bases. From germline, CDR1 is MGHDK and CDR2 SYGVNS. CDR3 length: 16 residues. V was clipped by 7 bases and J by 2 bases; unmatched bases: 11. The CDR3 loop is CASTGSGGTGAYEQYF. The CDR3 region has the DNA TGTGCCAGCACCGGGTCGGGGGGGACAGGGGCCTACGAGCAGTACTTC.

The table lists this clone with a count of one. The CDR3: CASSRTGGVYEQYF. In DNA, the CDR3 is TGTGCCAGCTCCCGGACAGGGGGCGTCTACGAGCAGTACTTC. The chain carries TRBV6-5 and TRBJ2-7; 11 bases map to TRBD1. The CDR3 is 14 amino acids. CDR1 and CDR2 (germline): MNHEY, SVGAGI. The V and J ends lost 8 bases and 3 bases, in that order; junction bases with no gene match: 6.

This rearrangement joins TRBV28 to TRBJ1-3; 7 bases are shared with TRBD1. This CDR3 spans 15 amino acids. Germline V lookup: CDR1 MDHEN, CDR2 SYDVKM. V was pared by 6 bases and J by 1 base, with 6 bases of the junction left unmatched. CDR3: CASSIDRASGNTIYF. Written as DNA, the CDR3 is TGTGCCAGCAGCATTGACAGGGCATCTGGAAACACCATATATTTT.

Here the CDR3 DNA reads TGTGCCAGCAGCACGAAGACAGCTCGGGCCGGGGAGCTGTTTTTT. Protein: CASSTKTARAGELFF. V gene TRBV21-1 combines with J gene TRBJ2-2; the table calls TRBD1, which could not be checked here. TRBV21-1 is a listed pseudogene. The CDR3 runs to 15 residues.

This clone has a single count. V and J are TRBV6-5 and TRBJ2-1, with D perhaps matching TRBD1 (5 bases). From germline, CDR1 is MNHEY and CDR2 SVGAGI. The CDR3 length is 12 residues. V lost 6 bases, J lost 4 bases, and 7 bases lay in between. CDR3 sequence reads: CASRTGYNEQFF. CDR3 DNA: TGTGCCAGCAGAACAGGTTACAATGAGCAGTTCTTC.

The rearrangement joins TRBV6-2 or TRBV6-3 to TRBJ2-1, with 11 bases matching TRBD2. The germline gives CDR1 MNHEY, CDR2 SVGEGT. V gave up 6 bases and J gave up 4 bases; unmatched junction bases: 11. CDR3 length: 17 amino acids. The DNA for the CDR3 is TGTGCCAGCAGCAGATACTCTAGCGGGAGGTTTTACAATGAGCAGTTCTTC. As protein: CASSRYSSGRFYNEQFF.

J is TRBJ1-2 and V is TRBV6-2 or TRBV6-3, with D unresolved. Trimming removed 0 bases from V and 8 bases from J, with 13 bases in between. This CDR3 contains 14 residues. Germline CDR1 MNHEY, CDR2 SVGEGT. CDR3 DNA: TGTGCCAGCAGTTACTCGCGGGGATGGGAAGGCTACACCTTC. It yields the protein CASSYSRGWEGYTF.

The chain joins TRBV25-1 to TRBJ2-7, with D possibly matching TRBD1 (6 bases). The CDR3 contains 13 residues. Trimming cost V 8 bases and J 2 bases, with 13 bases left between them. The germline V gene has CDR1 MGHDK and CDR2 SYGVNS. The CDR3 coding sequence is TGTGCCAGCTCCGTGCAGGGGACCTACGAGCAGTACTTC. Translated: CASSVQGTYEQYF.

This rearrangement joins TRBV7-8 to TRBJ2-7; 10 bases map to TRBD1. This CDR3 has 15 residues. Germline loops: CDR1 SGHVS, CDR2 FQNEAQ. The junction had 5 bases not matched to a gene; V was cut back by 0 bases and J by 6 bases. The CDR3 nucleotides read TGTGCCAGCAGCTTAGCTAGGACAGGGGGGGGCGAGCAGTACTTC. Translation gives CASSLARTGGGEQYF.

The V gene is TRBV19, the J gene TRBJ2-2, with TRBD1 identical over 7 bases. The CDR3 loop spans 14 amino acids. After removal of 7 bases from V and 1 base from J, the junction contained 3 bases not matched to a gene. CDR1 is LNHDA and CDR2 is SQIVND in the germline V gene (reference sequence). The CDR3 nucleotides are TGTGCCAGTATACCAGGGGGGAACACCGGGGAGCTGTTTTTT. Its translation is CASIPGGNTGELFF.

The V call is TRBV4-3, the J call TRBJ2-7; 9 nucleotides line up with TRBD2. Unmatched junction bases numbered 12, after V lost 1 base and J lost 2 bases. CDR1 and CDR2 (germline): LGHNA, YSLEER. This CDR3 comprises 18 residues. CDR3 amino acids: CASSQVVLAGGGTYEQYF. DNA for the CDR3: TGCGCCAGCAGCCAAGTCGTACTAGCGGGTGGAGGGACCTACGAGCAGTACTTC.

The chain recombines TRBV5-1 with TRBJ2-6; 11 bases are a match to TRBD1. V gave up 4 bases and J gave up 2 bases; unmatched junction bases: 8. The length of the CDR3 is 18 residues. Germline assignment: CDR1 SGHRS and CDR2 YFSETQ. The CDR3 nucleotides are TGCGCCAGCAGCGGGCGGACAGGGGGCGTACCTGGGGCCAACGTCCTGACTTTC. Protein product: CASSGRTGGVPGANVLTF. Complete variable domain (other parts from reference TRBV5-1 and TRBJ2-6): KAGVTQTPRYLIKTRGQQVTLSCSPISGHRSVSWYQQTPGQGLQFLFEYFSETQRNKGNFPGRFSGRQFSNSRSEMNVSTLELGDSALYLCASSGRTGGVPGANVLTFGAGSRLTVL.

In this sample, this clone turned up once. The chain recombines TRBV4-1 with TRBJ1-2, with D unresolved. Germline V gene sequence: CDR1 MGHRA, CDR2 YSYEKL. The CDR3 sequence is 14 residues long. Trimming took off 2 bases at V and 4 bases at J, with 11 bases between the two ends. CDR3 protein: CASSQHGQLYGYTF. In DNA form, the CDR3 reads TGCGCCAGCAGCCAACATGGGCAGCTCTATGGCTACACCTTC.

This clone was observed once. The J gene is TRBJ2-2, the V gene TRBV5-1; possible D gene TRBD2, 6 bases. This CDR3 comprises 17 residues. Germline V CDR1 and CDR2: SGHRS, YFSETQ. Between the trimmed V and J ends, which lost 0 bases and 4 bases, there was a span of 16 bases. The CDR3 protein is CASSLGLGGHSTGELFF. CDR3 coding DNA: TGCGCCAGCAGCTTGGGCTTGGGAGGCCATAGCACCGGGGAGCTGTTTTTT.

The chain joins TRBV12-3 or TRBV12-4 to TRBJ1-1; D may be TRBD1 (6 bases). Trimming removed 5 bases at V and 1 base at J, with 8 bases between. This CDR3 is built from 13 residues. In nucleotides, the CDR3 is TGTGCCAGCAGTGGACAGAAGAACACTGAAGCTTTCTTT. This gives the protein CASSGQKNTEAFF.

As for this clone: Other nucleotide sequences in the sample specify the same CDR3. This chain joins TRBV6-2 or TRBV6-3 and TRBJ1-1; 8 positions match TRBD1. After removal of 4 bases from V and 4 bases from J, the junction contained 5 bases not matched to a gene. Per the germline V gene, CDR1 is MNHEY and CDR2 is SVGEGT. The length of the CDR3 is 14 residues. The CDR3 DNA reads as TGTGCCAGCAGTTTGCAGGGGGCGAGCACTGAAGCTTTCTTT. It encodes CASSLQGASTEAFF.

This chain joins TRBV7-2 and TRBJ2-6; 8 bases are a match to TRBD2. Losses at the gene ends were 0 bases for V and 0 bases for J; bases not matched to a gene: 10. The germline V gene has CDR1 SGHTA and CDR2 FQGNSA. The CDR3 consists of 20 residues. CDR3 amino acids: CASSLARVAGFSSGANVLTF. The CDR3 DNA follows: TGTGCCAGCAGCTTAGCGAGGGTAGCGGGATTTAGCTCTGGGGCCAACGTCCTGACTTTC.